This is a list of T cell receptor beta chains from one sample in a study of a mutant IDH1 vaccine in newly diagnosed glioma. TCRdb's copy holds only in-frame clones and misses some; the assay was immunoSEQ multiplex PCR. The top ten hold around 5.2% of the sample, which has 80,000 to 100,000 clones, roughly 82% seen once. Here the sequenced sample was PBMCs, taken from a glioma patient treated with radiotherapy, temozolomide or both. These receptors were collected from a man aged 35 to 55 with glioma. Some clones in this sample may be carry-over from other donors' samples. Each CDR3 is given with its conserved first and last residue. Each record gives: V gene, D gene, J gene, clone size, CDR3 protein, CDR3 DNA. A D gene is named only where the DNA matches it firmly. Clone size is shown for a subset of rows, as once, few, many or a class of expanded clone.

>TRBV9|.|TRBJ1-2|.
CASSVTGYNGYTF
TGTGCCAGCAGCGTAACAGGGTATAATGGCTACACCTTC
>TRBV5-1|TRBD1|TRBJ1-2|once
CASSLATGGDGYTF
TGCGCCAGCAGCTTGGCGACAGGGGGCGATGGCTACACCTTC
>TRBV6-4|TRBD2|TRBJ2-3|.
CASSGTASGGDTQYF
TGTGCCAGCAGTGGGACAGCTAGCGGGGGAGATACGCAGTATTTT
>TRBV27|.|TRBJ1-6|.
CASKGGAYNSPLHF
TGTGCCAGCAAGGGCGGGGCCTATAATTCACCCCTCCACTTT
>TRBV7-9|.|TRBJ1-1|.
CASSLMGGHTEAFF
TGTGCCAGCAGCTTAATGGGGGGCCACACTGAAGCTTTCTTT
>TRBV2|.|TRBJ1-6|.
CASSLSQSGASYNSPLHF
TGTGCCAGCAGCCTTTCACAGTCAGGGGCGTCCTATAATTCACCCCTCCACTTT
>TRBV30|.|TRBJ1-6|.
CAWSVRVNSPLHF
TGTGCCTGGAGTGTACGAGTGAATTCACCCCTCCACTTT
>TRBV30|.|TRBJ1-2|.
CAWVEQGSYGYTF
TGTGCCTGGGTGGAACAGGGATCCTATGGCTACACCTTC
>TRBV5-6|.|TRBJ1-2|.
CASSQLTVRIYGYTF
TGTGCCAGCAGCCAACTGACGGTGAGGATTTATGGCTACACCTTC
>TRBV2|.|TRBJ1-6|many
CASRGETGRNSPLHF
TGTGCCAGCAGGGGGGAGACAGGCCGTAATTCACCCCTCCACTTT
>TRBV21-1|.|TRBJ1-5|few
CASSKVMGEGQPQHF
TGTGCCAGCAGCAAAGTCATGGGAGAGGGTCAGCCCCAGCATTTT
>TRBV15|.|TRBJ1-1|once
CATSKQTVSLMNTEAFF
TGTGCCACCAGCAAACAGACAGTTTCGCTGATGAACACTGAAGCTTTCTTT
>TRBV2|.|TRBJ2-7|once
CASSVSGSYEQYF
TGTGCCAGCAGTGTCAGTGGGTCCTACGAGCAGTACTTC
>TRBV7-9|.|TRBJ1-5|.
CASSPPTGGPQHF
TGTGCCAGCAGCCCACCAACCGGAGGGCCCCAGCATTTT
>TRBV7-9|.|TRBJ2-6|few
CASTLVGSSGANVLTF
TGTGCCAGCACCCTAGTGGGGAGCTCTGGGGCCAACGTCCTGACTTTC
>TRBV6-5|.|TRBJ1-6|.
CASSRTGSPLHF
TGTGCCAGCAGTCGGACGGGGTCACCCCTCCACTTT
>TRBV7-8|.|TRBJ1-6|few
CASSPRQDSPLHF
TGTGCCAGCAGCCCCCGACAGGATTCACCCCTCCACTTT
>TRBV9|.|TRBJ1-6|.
CASSVDHQPWNSPLHF
TGTGCCAGCAGCGTAGATCATCAGCCCTGGAATTCACCCCTCCACTTT
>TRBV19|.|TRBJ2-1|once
CASSRDRTSRFHNEQFF
TGTGCCAGTAGTAGGGATCGGACCTCTAGGTTCCACAATGAGCAGTTCTTC
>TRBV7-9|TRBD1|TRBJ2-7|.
CASSLQGDEQYF
TGTGCCAGCAGCCTTCAGGGGGACGAGCAGTACTTC
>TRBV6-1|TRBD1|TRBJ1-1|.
CASSGTGGIKTEAFF
TGTGCCAGCAGTGGGACAGGGGGAATTAAAACTGAAGCTTTCTTT
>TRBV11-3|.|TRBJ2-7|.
CASSLGATYEQYF
TGTGCCAGCAGCTTGGGAGCCACCTACGAGCAGTACTTC
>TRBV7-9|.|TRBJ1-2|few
CASSPVTRYGYTF
TGTGCCAGCAGTCCGGTTACCCGCTATGGCTACACCTTC
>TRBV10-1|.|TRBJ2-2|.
CASRQGAGELFF
TGCGCCAGCCGACAAGGGGCCGGGGAGCTGTTTTTT
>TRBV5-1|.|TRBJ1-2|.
CASSLEALHGYTF
TGCGCCAGCAGCTTAGAAGCCCTCCATGGCTACACCTTC
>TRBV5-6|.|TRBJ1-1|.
CASSLVHMNTEAFF
TGTGCCAGCAGCTTGGTACATATGAACACTGAAGCTTTCTTT
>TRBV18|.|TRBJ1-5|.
CASSDSGDQPQHF
TGTGCCAGCTCGGACTCAGGGGATCAGCCCCAGCATTTT
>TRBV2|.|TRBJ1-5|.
CASSERSLGNQPQHF
TGTGCCAGCAGTGAAAGATCACTAGGCAATCAGCCCCAGCATTTT
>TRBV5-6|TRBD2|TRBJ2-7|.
CASSLGRASGGHEQYF
TGTGCCAGCAGCTTAGGTCGGGCTAGCGGGGGCCACGAGCAGTACTTC